This TCR beta chain is from a study of vaccination and CD4 T cells after COVID-19. Treatment specified: approximately 9-day PBMC culture with coronavirus spike peptide pools or control peptides (ViraFEST assay). CDR1 is MNHNS, CDR2 SASEGT, per germline. V lost 2 bases to trimming and J lost 3 bases, with 2 bases between them. The CDR3 has 12 residues. A note on this clonotype: Antigen: not known.

Sequencing of DNA taken from cultured CD4+ T cells relied on the Oncomine TCR Beta short-read assay. TCRdb re-called the PCR reads through MiXCR, storing one row per CDR3 protein. The table lists more than 20,000 distinct CDR3 sequences, approximately 39% of them singletons, with roughly 7.8% in the top ten. The source material was CD4+ T cells from blood, cultured in vitro. The J gene is TRBJ2-1, the V gene TRBV6-1; D gene ambiguous. The TCR comes from a human donor who had recovered from COVID-19. CDR3 coding DNA: TGTGCCAGCAGTGAACTCTACAATGAGCAGTTCTTC. Encoded protein: CASSELYNEQFF.